The sample holds one count of the clone carrying this T cell receptor beta chain. Its antigen remains unidentified. These data originate in a study of siplizumab effects on memory and regulatory T cells. The study, taken as a whole, reports: Mappable CD4+ clones that were alloreactive averaged approximately 69% Treg-derived with siplizumab versus approximately 27% in controls. Of the alloreactive clones, only a minor fraction mapped to unstimulated subsets.

Germline CDR1 and CDR2: MNHNS and SASEGT. V was clipped by 7 bases and J by 2 bases, with 12 bases between them. CDR3 length equals 13 residues. TCRdb's table, derived via immunoSEQ multiplex PCR, lists solely in-frame clones and lacks some. The profile covers more than 95,000 clones, with 94% appearing a single time and roughly 1.5% taken by the ten largest. V and J are TRBV6-1 and TRBJ2-7; D is unresolved. Sequenced input: non-Treg CD4+ T cells sorted from blood. The source is a human donor in good health. As DNA, the CDR3 is TGTGCCAGCAACACGGACGGACCCTACGAGCAGTACTTC. It yields the protein CASNTDGPYEQYF.